Included here is one T cell receptor beta chain sequence, with context. Assay used: immunoSEQ multiplex PCR; TCRdb lists only in-frame clones, some missing. This sample has about 52,000 clones, with under 90% found just once. The data originate from a study of blood T cell repertoires in COVID-19. On the study more broadly: Specimens from acute and convalescent COVID-19 originated in the United States, Italy and Spain. PBMCs, B-cell-depleted T cells, or T cells were the source of the cDNA or gDNA that made up the material.

The V segment lost 5 bases and the J segment 4 bases; nucleotides outside the gene matches: 6. Germline V lookup: CDR1 ENHRY, CDR2 SYGVKD. The CDR3 totals 15 residues. The clonotype originates from a man in his 70s with acute or convalescent COVID-19. The chain uses TRBV10-3 and TRBJ2-1; 9 bases are a match to TRBD2. Input material: peripheral blood. The CDR3 DNA follows: TGTGCCATCAGTCAGACTAGCGGCTCTTACAATGAGCAGTTCTTC. Encoded protein: CAISQTSGSYNEQFF.